The clone carrying this TCR beta chain was counted a few times. No antigen is known for it. The data stem from a study of post-analysis software for immune sequencing data. Germline V CDR1 and CDR2: SGHTA, FQGTGA. The J segment lost 1 base and the V segment lost 3 bases, leaving 4 bases of the junction unmatched. CDR3 length: 18 amino acids. Prepared libraries of TCR beta cDNA carried unique molecular identifiers. The T cell input of roughly 0.85 to 11 million gave about 470,000 cDNA molecules. TCRdb analysed the PCR reads with MiXCR anew, one entry per CDR3 protein. The table has some 700,000 distinct CDR3 sequences, 59% seen once; the top ten hold 11%. Broader study findings: Diversity measured as normalized Chao1 was significantly lower in multiple sclerosis patients than in controls. Samples sharing a preparation batch grouped tightly together when assessed by F measure. Included in a set of several TRBV segments more frequent in patients than controls were TRBV5-6, TRBV5-1 and TRBV20-1.

The receptor was isolated from a girl aged 2 to 10 with multiple sclerosis. The source material was blood. The rearrangement links TRBV7-3 to TRBJ2-3; 16 bases line up with TRBD2. The CDR3 DNA follows: TGTGCCAGCAGCTTGGGGACTAGCGGGAGGGCCGGCACAGATACGCAGTATTTT. Residues: CASSLGTSGRAGTDTQYF.